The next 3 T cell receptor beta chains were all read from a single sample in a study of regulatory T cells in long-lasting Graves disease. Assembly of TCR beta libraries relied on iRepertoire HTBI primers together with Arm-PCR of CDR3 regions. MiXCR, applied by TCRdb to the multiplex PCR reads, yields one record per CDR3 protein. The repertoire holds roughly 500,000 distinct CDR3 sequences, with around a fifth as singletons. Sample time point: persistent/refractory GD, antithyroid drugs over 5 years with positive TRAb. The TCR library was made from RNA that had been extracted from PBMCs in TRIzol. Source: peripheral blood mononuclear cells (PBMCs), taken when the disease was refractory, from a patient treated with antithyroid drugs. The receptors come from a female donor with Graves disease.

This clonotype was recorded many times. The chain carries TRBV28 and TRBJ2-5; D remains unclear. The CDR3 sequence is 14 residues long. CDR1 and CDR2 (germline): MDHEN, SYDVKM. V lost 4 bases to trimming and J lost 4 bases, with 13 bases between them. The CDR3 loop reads CASSYEGPLETQYF. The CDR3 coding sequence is TGTGCCAGCAGTTACGAAGGCCCCTTAGAGACCCAGTACTTC.

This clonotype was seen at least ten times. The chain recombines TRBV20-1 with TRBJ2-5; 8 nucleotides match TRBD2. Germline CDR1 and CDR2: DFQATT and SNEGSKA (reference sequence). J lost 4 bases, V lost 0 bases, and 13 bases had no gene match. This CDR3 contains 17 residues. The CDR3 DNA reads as TGCAGTGCTAGAGACCTGGCGGGGTCGGGGGGGAGAGAGACCCAGTACTTC. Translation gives CSARDLAGSGGRETQYF.

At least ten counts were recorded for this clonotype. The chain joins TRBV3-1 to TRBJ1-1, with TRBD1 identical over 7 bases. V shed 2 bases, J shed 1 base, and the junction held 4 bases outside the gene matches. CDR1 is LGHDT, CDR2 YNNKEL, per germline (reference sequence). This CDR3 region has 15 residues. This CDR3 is CASSQTGTENTEAFF. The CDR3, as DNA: TGTGCCAGCAGCCAAACCGGGACAGAGAACACTGAAGCTTTCTTT.